The 8 T cell receptor beta chains below were found in one sample sequenced in a study of monozygotic twins with cystic fibrosis. Sequenced by immunoSEQ multiplex PCR; TCRdb stores in-frame clones only, minus some. Among about 35,000 clones, approximately 72% were seen once, and the ten largest hold less than 0.8%. The source material was blood. All receptors come from a girl aged 5 to 17 with cystic fibrosis.

This chain connects TRBV19 to TRBJ1-2; the match to TRBD1 covers 8 bases. Trimming took 1 base from V and 4 from J; bases not matched to a gene: 17. Germline CDR1 and CDR2: LNHDA and SQIVND (reference sequence). This CDR3 spans 19 amino acids. This CDR3 reads CASSIGPLHIEDRVYGYTF. The CDR3, as DNA: TGTGCCAGTAGTATAGGTCCACTGCATATAGAGGACAGGGTCTATGGCTACACCTTC.

The rearrangement joins TRBV7-2 to TRBJ2-1, with 10 bases fitting TRBD2. Germline V gene sequence: CDR1 SGHTA, CDR2 FQGNSA. This CDR3 comprises 18 residues. After removal of 1 base from V and 9 bases from J, the junction contained 15 bases not matched to a gene. CDR3 region: CASSLGVLAGVLGSEQFF. The CDR3 nucleotides read TGTGCCAGCAGCTTAGGTGTCCTAGCGGGAGTTTTAGGTTCTGAGCAGTTCTTC.

The CDR3 region has the DNA TGTGCCAGCAGCGTAGGTAGGCTACCCACAGATACGCAGTATTTT. Translating gives CASSVGRLPTDTQYF. The V gene is TRBV9, the J gene TRBJ2-3; D not certain. CDR3 length: 15 amino acids. Trimming shortened V by 0 bases and J by 2 bases, and 10 bases separated the two germline ends. Germline values: CDR1 SGDLS, CDR2 YYNGEE.

The V and J genes are TRBV7-2 and TRBJ2-1; D perhaps matches TRBD1 (6 bases). V lost 5 bases and J 10 bases, leaving 21 bases between the germline ends. CDR1 and CDR2 (germline): SGHTA, FQGNSA. This CDR3 spans 15 amino acids. The chain's CDR3 is CASSTDRPPSQEQFF. CDR3 sequence (DNA): TGTGCCAGCAGCACGGACAGACCACCCAGTCAGGAGCAGTTCTTC. The whole variable domain, filled in from reference TRBV7-2 and TRBJ2-1, reads GAGVSQSPSNKVTEKGKDVELRCDPISGHTALYWYRQSLGQGLEFLIYFQGNSAPDKSGLPSDRFSAERTGGSVSTLTIQRTQQEDSAVYLCASSTDRPPSQEQFFGPGTRLTVL.

The chain is built from TRBV20-1 and TRBJ1-5; D is unclear. Germline V gene data show CDR1 as DFQATT and CDR2 as SNEGSKA (reference sequence). CDR3 length equals 11 residues. The V gene lost 2 bases and the J gene lost 3 bases, with 2 bases spanning the gap. The chain's CDR3 is CSARHNQPQHF. CDR3 nucleotide sequence: TGCAGTGCTAGACACAATCAGCCCCAGCATTTT.

V gene TRBV4-2 combines with J gene TRBJ2-3, with D perhaps TRBD2 (6 bases). Germline values: CDR1 LGHNA, CDR2 YNFKEQ. This CDR3 has 15 residues. V was shortened by 0 bases and J by 2 bases, with 9 bases between the two germline ends. CDR3 region: CASSQDGEVTDTQYF. CDR3 DNA: TGTGCCAGCAGCCAAGATGGGGAGGTCACAGATACGCAGTATTTT.

CDR3 in amino acids: CASLTSPLYNEQFF. In nucleotides, the CDR3 is TGTGCCTCACTTACTAGTCCCCTCTACAATGAGCAGTTCTTC. The chain recombines TRBV30 with TRBJ2-1, with TRBD2 as a possible D gene (5 bases). CDR3 length equals 14 residues. Trimming removed 7 bases at V and 3 bases at J, with 16 bases between. Germline V gives CDR1 GTSNPN, CDR2 SVGIG (reference sequence).

CDR3 region: CASSQAREGGETQYF. The CDR3 nucleotides are TGCGCCAGCAGCCAAGCGAGGGAGGGAGGGGAGACCCAGTACTTC. The chain combines TRBV4-3 with TRBJ2-5; TRBD2 agrees at 7 bases. Per the germline V gene, CDR1 is LGHNA and CDR2 is YSLEER. CDR3 length equals 15 residues. V was pared by 1 base and J by 5 bases, with 7 bases of the junction left unmatched.